These T cell receptor beta chains were read from a single sample in a study of a mutant IDH1 vaccine in newly diagnosed glioma. The assay was immunoSEQ multiplex PCR, and TCRdb's table has in-frame clones only and misses some. Here the sample spans approximately 57,000 clones, roughly 82% being singletons. Their cognate antigens are unknown. The specimen was PBMCs, collected from a glioma patient whose treatment included an IDH1 peptide vaccine. These receptors all come from a woman between 18 and 29 years old with glioma. Some clones in this sample may be carry-over from other donors' samples. Both conserved end residues are part of each CDR3. The order of the fields is D gene, clone size, J gene, V gene, CDR3 protein, CDR3 DNA. D genes are given only for firm matches. Not every row has a clone size; where given, it reads once, few, many or a size class.

- | - | TRBJ2-1 | TRBV30 | CAWLEGSSYNEQFF | TGTGCCTGGTTGGAGGGAAGCTCCTACAATGAGCAGTTCTTC
TRBD1 | - | TRBJ1-4 | TRBV4-2 | CASSQQQGAGGEKLFF | TGTGCCAGCAGCCAACAACAGGGGGCGGGTGGAGAAAAACTGTTTTTT
- | once | TRBJ2-7 | TRBV5-1 | CASSLGAQIAYEQYF | TGCGCCAGCAGCTTGGGGGCCCAAATAGCCTACGAGCAGTACTTC
TRBD2 | - | TRBJ2-2 | TRBV6-1 | CASSERRGVNTGELFF | TGTGCCAGCAGTGAGAGGCGGGGGGTGAACACCGGGGAGCTGTTTTTT
- | - | TRBJ2-5 | TRBV7-2 | CASSLVGKGIGVETQYF | TGTGCCAGCAGCTTAGTAGGGAAAGGGATTGGAGTGGAGACCCAGTACTTC
- | - | TRBJ1-1 | TRBV4-1 | CASSQVQGFTVNTEAFF | TGCGCCAGCAGCCAAGTCCAGGGGTTCACCGTGAACACTGAAGCTTTCTTT
TRBD2 | - | TRBJ2-1 | TRBV7-9 | CASSSGTSGFYNEQFF | TGTGCCAGCAGCTCCGGAACTAGCGGATTCTACAATGAGCAGTTCTTC
- | - | TRBJ2-1 | TRBV4-1 | CASSQDRAWNEQFF | TGCGCCAGCAGCCAAGATCGCGCATGGAATGAGCAGTTCTTC
TRBD2 | - | TRBJ2-1 | TRBV5-6 | CASSLGLATLLNEQFF | TGTGCCAGCAGCTTGGGACTAGCGACCTTATTAAATGAGCAGTTCTTC
- | - | TRBJ2-7 | TRBV6-1 | CASTDYEQYF | TGTGCCAGCACCGATTACGAGCAGTACTTC
- | once | TRBJ2-5 | TRBV5-1 | CASSLARGMETQYF | TGCGCCAGCAGCTTGGCCAGAGGGATGGAGACCCAGTACTTC
- | few | TRBJ1-3 | TRBV5-6 | CASSWDGYSGNTIYF | TGTGCCAGCAGCTGGGACGGCTACTCTGGAAACACCATATATTTT
- | - | TRBJ1-1 | TRBV9 | CASSVDPMNTEAFF | TGTGCCAGCAGTGTGGATCCAATGAACACTGAAGCTTTCTTT
TRBD1 | - | TRBJ2-7 | TRBV2 | CASSEGQLSSYEQYF | TGTGCCAGCAGTGAGGGACAGCTGAGCTCCTACGAGCAGTACTTC
TRBD1 | - | TRBJ2-7 | TRBV28 | CASSSPHRGDSEQYF | TGTGCCAGCAGTTCACCCCACAGGGGAGATTCCGAGCAGTACTTC
TRBD2 | once | TRBJ2-1 | TRBV4-3 | CASSLVRGDYNEQFF | TGCGCCAGCAGCCTCGTCCGGGGGGACTACAATGAGCAGTTCTTC
- | once | TRBJ1-1 | TRBV4-1 | CASAFRLVRNTEAFF | TGCGCCAGCGCATTCAGGTTGGTGCGGAACACTGAAGCTTTCTTT
- | few | TRBJ2-3 | TRBV6-1 | CASTEGPGSTDTQYF | TGTGCCAGCACCGAAGGCCCGGGCAGCACAGATACGCAGTATTTT
- | - | TRBJ2-3 | TRBV6-1 | CASSEGYTQYF | TGTGCCAGCAGTGAGGGGTATACGCAGTATTTT
- | - | TRBJ2-2 | TRBV9 | CASSPSGLNTGELFF | TGTGCCAGCAGCCCCAGCGGTCTGAACACCGGGGAGCTGTTTTTT
TRBD1 | - | TRBJ1-1 | TRBV6-1 | CASSGEGADEAFF | TGTGCCAGCAGTGGGGAGGGGGCGGATGAAGCTTTCTTT
TRBD2 | - | TRBJ2-3 | TRBV7-7 | CASSPGLASDTQYF | TGTGCTAGCAGCCCGGGACTAGCGTCAGATACGCAGTATTTT
- | - | TRBJ1-1 | TRBV18 | CASSPPVGPLYTEAFF | TGTGCCAGCTCACCACCAGTAGGGCCTCTCTACACTGAAGCTTTCTTT
- | once | TRBJ1-5 | TRBV9 | CASSVYGGFNQPQHF | TGTGCCAGCAGCGTATACGGGGGGTTCAATCAGCCCCAGCATTTT
- | - | TRBJ1-1 | TRBV27 | CASSLAGLTEAFF | TGTGCCAGCAGTTTAGCTGGTCTCACTGAAGCTTTCTTT
- | - | TRBJ2-5 | TRBV5-1 | CASSPWREYQETQYF | TGCGCCAGCAGCCCATGGAGGGAGTACCAAGAGACCCAGTACTTC
- | - | TRBJ1-2 | TRBV27 | CASGYITLGYTF | TGTGCCAGCGGGTATATAACTCTTGGCTACACCTTC
- | - | TRBJ2-7 | TRBV7-2 | CASSLPTYEQYF | TGTGCCAGCAGCTTACCAACCTACGAGCAGTACTTC
- | - | TRBJ2-1 | TRBV4-1 | CASSQADERGNEQFF | TGCGCCAGCAGCCAAGCCGACGAGCGAGGCAATGAGCAGTTCTTC
TRBD2 | few | TRBJ2-5 | TRBV2 | CASSWTSGDRETQYF | TGTGCCAGCAGTTGGACTAGCGGGGATCGGGAGACCCAGTACTTC
- | - | TRBJ1-2 | TRBV6-6 | CATTDGLSGYTF | TGTGCCACTACCGACGGCTTGAGTGGCTACACCTTC
- | - | TRBJ1-1 | TRBV7-9 | CASSSTGTEAFF | TGTGCCAGCAGCTCAACAGGCACTGAAGCTTTCTTT
TRBD1 | - | TRBJ1-1 | TRBV5-4 | CASSRRGQGFQAFF | TGTGCCAGCAGCCGCCGCGGACAGGGGTTTCAGGCTTTCTTT